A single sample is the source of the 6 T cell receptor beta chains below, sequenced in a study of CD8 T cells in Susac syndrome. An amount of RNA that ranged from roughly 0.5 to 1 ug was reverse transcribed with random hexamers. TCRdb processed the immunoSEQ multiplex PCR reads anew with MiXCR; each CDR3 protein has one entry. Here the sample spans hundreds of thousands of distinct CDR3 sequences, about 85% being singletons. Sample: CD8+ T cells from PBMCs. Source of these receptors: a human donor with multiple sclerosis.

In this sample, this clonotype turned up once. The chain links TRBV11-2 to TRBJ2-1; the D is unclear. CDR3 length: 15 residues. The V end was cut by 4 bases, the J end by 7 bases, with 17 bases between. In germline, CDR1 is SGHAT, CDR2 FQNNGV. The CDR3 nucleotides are TGTGCCAGCAGCTCCCCCCACGGCCTCACGAATGAGCAGTTCTTC. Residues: CASSSPHGLTNEQFF.

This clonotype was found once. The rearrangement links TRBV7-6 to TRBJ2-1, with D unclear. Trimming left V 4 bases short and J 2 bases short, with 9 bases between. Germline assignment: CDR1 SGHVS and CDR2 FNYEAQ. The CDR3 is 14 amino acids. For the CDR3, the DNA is TGTGCCAGCAGCTCGACGGGTCCCTACAATGAGCAGTTCTTC. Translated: CASSSTGPYNEQFF.

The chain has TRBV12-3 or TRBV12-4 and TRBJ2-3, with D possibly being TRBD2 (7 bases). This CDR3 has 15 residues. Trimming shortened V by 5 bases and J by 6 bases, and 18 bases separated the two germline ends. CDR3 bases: TGTGCCAGCAGTAGCCCCGGGGGGCTGATGGATACGCAGTATTTT. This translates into CASSSPGGLMDTQYF.

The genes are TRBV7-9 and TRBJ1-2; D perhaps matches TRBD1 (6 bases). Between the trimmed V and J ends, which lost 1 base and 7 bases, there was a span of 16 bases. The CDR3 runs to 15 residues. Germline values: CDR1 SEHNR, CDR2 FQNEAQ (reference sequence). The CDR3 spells CASSLDLSGEVGYTF. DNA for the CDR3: TGTGCCAGCAGCTTAGACCTATCAGGGGAGGTTGGCTACACCTTC.

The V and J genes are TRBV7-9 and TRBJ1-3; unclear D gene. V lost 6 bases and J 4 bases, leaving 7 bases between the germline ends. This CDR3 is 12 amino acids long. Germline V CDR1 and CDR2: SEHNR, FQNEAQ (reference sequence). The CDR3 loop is CASRVQGNTIYF. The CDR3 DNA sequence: TGTGCCAGCAGGGTACAAGGAAACACCATATATTTT.

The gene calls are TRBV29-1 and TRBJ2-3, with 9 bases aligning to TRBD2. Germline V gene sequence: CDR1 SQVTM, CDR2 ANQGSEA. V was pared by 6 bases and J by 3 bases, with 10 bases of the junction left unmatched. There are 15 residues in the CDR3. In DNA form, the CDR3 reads TGCAGCGTGGACCAGGGTCTAGCGGGAACAGATACGCAGTATTTT. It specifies CSVDQGLAGTDTQYF.